The text below deals with one T cell receptor beta chain. Its antigen is not known. The data are from a study of blood T cells in healthy people across ages. Study results and limitations: Strongly correlated with naive T cell percentage was TCR beta diversity.

The CDR3 extends over 15 amino acids. Germline V gene data show CDR1 as MNHEY and CDR2 as SMNVEV (reference sequence). Trimming took 6 bases from V and 1 from J; bases not matched to a gene: 8. Together with a sample-barcoded 5' primer, a J-beta primer mix was included in a second PCR lasting roughly 6 to 12 cycles. TCRdb redid the calling of the 5' RACE reads with MiXCR, one entry per CDR3 protein. The sample lists 1.2 million to 1.5 million distinct CDR3 sequences, approximately 63% occurring once. Material: blood. The TCR originated in a man aged 18 to 29 in good health. The chain combines TRBV27 with TRBJ2-5; 7 bases line up with TRBD1. CDR3 amino acids: CASRPGQSPQETQYF. DNA for the CDR3: TGTGCCAGCAGGCCGGGACAGAGCCCCCAAGAGACCCAGTACTTC.